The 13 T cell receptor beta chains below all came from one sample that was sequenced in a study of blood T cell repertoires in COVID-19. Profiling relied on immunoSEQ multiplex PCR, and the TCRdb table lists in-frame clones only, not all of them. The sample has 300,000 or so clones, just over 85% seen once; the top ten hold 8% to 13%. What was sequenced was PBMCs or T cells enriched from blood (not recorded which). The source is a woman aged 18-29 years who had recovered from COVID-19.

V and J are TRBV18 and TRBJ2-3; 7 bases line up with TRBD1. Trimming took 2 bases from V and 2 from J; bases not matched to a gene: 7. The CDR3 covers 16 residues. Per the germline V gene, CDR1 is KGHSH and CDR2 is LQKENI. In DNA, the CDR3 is TGTGCCAGCTCACCAATGGACAGGAGCCTCACAGATACGCAGTATTTT. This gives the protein CASSPMDRSLTDTQYF.

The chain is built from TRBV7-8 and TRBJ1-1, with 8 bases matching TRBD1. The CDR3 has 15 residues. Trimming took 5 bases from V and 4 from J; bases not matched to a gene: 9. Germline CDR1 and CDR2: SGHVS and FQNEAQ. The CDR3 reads CASSLQGQVATEAFF. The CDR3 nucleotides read TGTGCCAGCAGCCTCCAGGGACAGGTCGCCACTGAAGCTTTCTTT.

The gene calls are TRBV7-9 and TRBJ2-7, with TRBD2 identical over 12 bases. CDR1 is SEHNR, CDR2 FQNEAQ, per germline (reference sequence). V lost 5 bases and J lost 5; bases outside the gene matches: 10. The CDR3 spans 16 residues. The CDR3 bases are TGTGCCAGCAGCAATGGACTAGCGGGGAGTAAGGACGAGCAGTACTTC. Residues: CASSNGLAGSKDEQYF.

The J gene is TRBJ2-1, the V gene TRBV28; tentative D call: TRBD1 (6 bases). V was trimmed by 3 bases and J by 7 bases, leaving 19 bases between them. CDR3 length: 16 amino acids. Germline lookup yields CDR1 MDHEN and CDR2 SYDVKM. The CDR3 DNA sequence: TGTGCCAGCAGTTTGTGGGGGACACGCAGAGGAAATGAGCAGTTCTTC. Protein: CASSLWGTRRGNEQFF.

The CDR3 here is CASKERGGLDTQYF. CDR3 coding DNA: TGTGCCAGTAAGGAGCGGGGGGGCCTCGATACGCAGTATTTT. The rearrangement uses TRBV19 and TRBJ2-3; 10 bases align to TRBD2. V shed 7 bases, J shed 6 bases, and the junction held 7 bases outside the gene matches. CDR1 is LNHDA, CDR2 SQIVND, per germline (reference sequence). The CDR3 is made up of 14 amino acids.

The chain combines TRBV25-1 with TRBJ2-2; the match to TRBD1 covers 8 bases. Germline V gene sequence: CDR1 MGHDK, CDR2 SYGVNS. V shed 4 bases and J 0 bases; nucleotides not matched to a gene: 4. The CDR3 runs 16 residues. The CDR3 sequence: CASSARTGTNTGELFF. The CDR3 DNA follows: TGTGCCAGCAGTGCCCGGACAGGGACGAACACCGGGGAGCTGTTTTTT.

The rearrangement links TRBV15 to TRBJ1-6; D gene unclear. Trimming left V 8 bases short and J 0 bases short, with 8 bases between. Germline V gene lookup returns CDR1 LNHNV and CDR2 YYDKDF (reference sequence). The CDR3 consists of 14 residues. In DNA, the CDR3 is TGTGCCACCTCCTCGGGCTCCTATAATTCACCCCTCCACTTT. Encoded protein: CATSSGSYNSPLHF.

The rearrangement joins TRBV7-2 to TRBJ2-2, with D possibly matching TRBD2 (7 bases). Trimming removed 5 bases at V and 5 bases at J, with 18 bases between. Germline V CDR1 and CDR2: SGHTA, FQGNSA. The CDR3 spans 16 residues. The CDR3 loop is CASSLVGGPGTGELFF. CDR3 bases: TGTGCCAGCAGCCTAGTCGGGGGGCCGGGGACCGGGGAGCTGTTTTTT.

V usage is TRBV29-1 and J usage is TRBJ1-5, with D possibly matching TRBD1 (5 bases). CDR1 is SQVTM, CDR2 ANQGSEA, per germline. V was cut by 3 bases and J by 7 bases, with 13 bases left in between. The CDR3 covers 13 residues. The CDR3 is CSVDWGEGQPQHF. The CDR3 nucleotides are TGCAGCGTTGACTGGGGGGAGGGGCAGCCCCAGCATTTT.

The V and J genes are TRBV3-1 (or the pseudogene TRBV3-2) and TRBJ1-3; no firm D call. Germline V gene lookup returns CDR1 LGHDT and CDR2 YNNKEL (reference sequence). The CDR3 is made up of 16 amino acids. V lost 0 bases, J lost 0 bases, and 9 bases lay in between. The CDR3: CASSQEGVGSGNTIYF. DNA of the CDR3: TGTGCCAGCAGCCAAGAGGGCGTGGGCTCTGGAAACACCATATATTTT.

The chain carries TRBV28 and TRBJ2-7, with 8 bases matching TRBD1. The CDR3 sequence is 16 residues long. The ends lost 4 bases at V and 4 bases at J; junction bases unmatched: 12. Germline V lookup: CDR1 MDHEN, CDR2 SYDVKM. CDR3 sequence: CASSSDRTGIVYEQYF. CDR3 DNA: TGTGCCAGCAGTTCCGACCGGACAGGGATAGTTTACGAGCAGTACTTC.

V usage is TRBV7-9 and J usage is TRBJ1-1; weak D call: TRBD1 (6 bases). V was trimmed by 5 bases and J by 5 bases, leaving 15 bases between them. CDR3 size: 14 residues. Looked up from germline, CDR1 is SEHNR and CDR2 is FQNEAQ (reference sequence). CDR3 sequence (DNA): TGTGCCAGCAGCCCCTCGGGGGGCGGGACTGAAGCTTTCTTT. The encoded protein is CASSPSGGGTEAFF. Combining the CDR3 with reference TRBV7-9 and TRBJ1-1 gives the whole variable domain DTGVSQNPRHKITKRGQNVTFRCDPISEHNRLYWYRQTLGQGPEFLTYFQNEAQLEKSRLLSDRFSAERPKGSFSTLEIQRTEQGDSAMYLCASSPSGGGTEAFFGQGTRLTVV.

In DNA, the CDR3 is TGTGCCAGCAGCCGAGGGAGCCACAATGAGCAGTTCTTC. This translates into CASSRGSHNEQFF. The rearrangement uses TRBV27 and TRBJ2-1, with D perhaps TRBD2 (5 bases). Trimming pared 6 bases from V and 5 bases from J, leaving 11 bases between. CDR1 MNHEY and CDR2 SMNVEV come from the germline V gene (reference sequence). The CDR3 consists of 13 residues.